The text below deals with one T cell receptor beta chain. This specimen belongs to a study of blood T cell repertoires in COVID-19. V was cut by 6 bases and J by 6 bases, with 14 bases left in between. Per germline, CDR1 SNHLY and CDR2 FYNNEI. CDR3 length equals 13 residues. Some clones are missing from TCRdb's copy, which holds only in-frame ones; the method was immunoSEQ multiplex PCR. Here the sample spans about 72,000 clones, roughly 82% being singletons. This receptor was taken from a man in his fifties or sixties with acute or convalescent COVID-19. Sequenced: peripheral blood. The genes are TRBV2 and TRBJ1-1; D is possibly TRBD1 (6 bases). CDR3: CASRGDRSAEAFF. The CDR3 DNA reads as TGTGCCAGCAGGGGTGACAGGAGCGCTGAAGCTTTCTTT.